This T cell receptor (beta chain) was obtained from a study of cytomegalovirus exposure and HLA in healthy donors. The V gene lost 6 bases and the J gene lost 0 bases, with 14 bases spanning the gap. Germline V gene data show CDR1 as MDHEN and CDR2 as SYDVKM. CDR3 length: 16 residues. With 60 Vbeta and 13 Jbeta primers, the PCR was carried out. Measured with immunoSEQ multiplex PCR; TCRdb has only the in-frame clones, and not every one. Of 100,000 or so clones in the sample, approximately 70% were seen once. This clonotype originated in a man aged 45-60 years in good health and CMV-seronegative. V is TRBV28 and J is TRBJ1-4, with D uncertain. What was sequenced was PBMCs. The CDR3 DNA follows: TGTGCCAGCAGCCTCTATGAAGCTGCAACTAATGAAAAACTGTTTTTT. Translation: CASSLYEAATNEKLFF.